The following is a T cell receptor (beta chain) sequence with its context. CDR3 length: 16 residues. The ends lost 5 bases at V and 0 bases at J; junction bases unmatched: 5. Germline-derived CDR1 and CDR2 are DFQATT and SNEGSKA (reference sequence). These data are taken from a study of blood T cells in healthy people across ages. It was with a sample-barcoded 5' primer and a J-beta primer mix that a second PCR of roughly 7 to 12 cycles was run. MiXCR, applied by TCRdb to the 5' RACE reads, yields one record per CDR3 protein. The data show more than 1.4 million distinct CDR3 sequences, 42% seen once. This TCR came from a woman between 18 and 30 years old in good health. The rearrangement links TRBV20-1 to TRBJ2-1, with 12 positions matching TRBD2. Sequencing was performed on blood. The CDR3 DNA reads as TGCAGTGCTTGGACTAGCGGGACCAGCTCCTACAATGAGCAGTTCTTC. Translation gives CSAWTSGTSSYNEQFF.